This is a list of T cell receptor beta chains from one sample in a study of cytomegalovirus exposure and HLA in healthy donors. The data were produced by immunoSEQ multiplex PCR, yet TCRdb's version contains in-frame clones alone and is incomplete. This table has 200,000 to 300,000 clones, 70% to 90% appearing once. Sequencing was performed on PBMCs. The source is a woman aged 25 to 39 in good health and CMV-seropositive. Each CDR3 is given with its conserved first and last residue. The order of the fields is clone size, D gene, J gene, V gene, CDR3 DNA, CDR3 protein. D genes are given only for firm matches. Only some rows state a clone size, as once, few, many or a class for expanded clones.

clone size: few
D gene: -
J gene: TRBJ1-5
V gene: TRBV6-1
CDR3 DNA: TGTGCCAGCAGACCTACAGGGAGGGCGAATCAGCCCCAGCATTTT
CDR3 protein: CASRPTGRANQPQHF

clone size: -
D gene: TRBD1
J gene: TRBJ2-7
V gene: TRBV15
CDR3 DNA: TGTGCCACCAGCGAGAGATTGGGACAGAGAGCCTACGAGCAGTACTTC
CDR3 protein: CATSERLGQRAYEQYF

clone size: -
D gene: -
J gene: TRBJ2-2
V gene: TRBV1
CDR3 DNA: TGCACCAGCAGCCAAGGATCCCTAGCGGAATTATTTGGCGGCGGGGAGCTGTTTTTT
CDR3 protein: CTSSQGSLAELFGGGELFF

clone size: -
D gene: -
J gene: TRBJ2-2
V gene: TRBV27
CDR3 DNA: TGTGCCAGCAGTTTAGGCCTAGAAGGGGTCGGGGAGCTGTTTTTT
CDR3 protein: CASSLGLEGVGELFF

clone size: -
D gene: TRBD1
J gene: TRBJ1-2
V gene: TRBV6-1
CDR3 DNA: TGTGCCAGCAGTGAAGGACAGGGAGGCTATGGCTACACCTTC
CDR3 protein: CASSEGQGGYGYTF

clone size: -
D gene: -
J gene: TRBJ2-5
V gene: TRBV12-5
CDR3 DNA: TGTGCTAGTGGCCAGGGGCTGGGGGAGACCCAGTACTTC
CDR3 protein: CASGQGLGETQYF

clone size: -
D gene: -
J gene: TRBJ1-1
V gene: TRBV5-1
CDR3 DNA: TGCGCCAGCAGCTTATTGGGGGCACAAACTGAAGCTTTCTTT
CDR3 protein: CASSLLGAQTEAFF

clone size: -
D gene: -
J gene: TRBJ2-7
V gene: TRBV27
CDR3 DNA: TGTGCCAGCAGTTACAGGGTCCCCTACGAGCAGTACTTC
CDR3 protein: CASSYRVPYEQYF

clone size: few
D gene: -
J gene: TRBJ2-7
V gene: TRBV28
CDR3 DNA: TGTGCCAGCAGTTTTGGTAGCGGAGCCTACGAGCAGTACTTC
CDR3 protein: CASSFGSGAYEQYF

clone size: -
D gene: TRBD1
J gene: TRBJ2-7
V gene: TRBV11-2
CDR3 DNA: TGTGCCAGCAGCCAGACAGGGAAGAACTTCGAGCAGTACTTC
CDR3 protein: CASSQTGKNFEQYF

clone size: once
D gene: TRBD1
J gene: TRBJ1-5
V gene: TRBV11-2
CDR3 DNA: TGTGCCAGCAGCTTCGACAGGGGGCCCAATCAGCCCCAGCATTTT
CDR3 protein: CASSFDRGPNQPQHF

clone size: -
D gene: -
J gene: TRBJ2-7
V gene: TRBV30
CDR3 DNA: TGTGCCTGGAGTGGTACGACTGTTTATTCCTACGAGCAGTACTTC
CDR3 protein: CAWSGTTVYSYEQYF

clone size: -
D gene: TRBD1
J gene: TRBJ1-2
V gene: TRBV6-5
CDR3 DNA: TGTGCCAGCGGCCGGGACAGAAATGGCTACACCTTC
CDR3 protein: CASGRDRNGYTF

clone size: -
D gene: TRBD1
J gene: TRBJ2-7
V gene: TRBV10-3
CDR3 DNA: TGTGCCATCAGGGGGACAGTTAGGGAGAACGAGCAGTACTTC
CDR3 protein: CAIRGTVRENEQYF

clone size: -
D gene: -
J gene: TRBJ1-5
V gene: TRBV30
CDR3 DNA: TGTGCCTGGAGTGTACTTTCAGGGGCTTCAAATCAGCCCCAGCATTTT
CDR3 protein: CAWSVLSGASNQPQHF

clone size: few
D gene: TRBD1
J gene: TRBJ1-2
V gene: TRBV14
CDR3 DNA: TGTGCCAGCAGCCCCTACGAGGGGGCAGGCTATGGCTACACCTTC
CDR3 protein: CASSPYEGAGYGYTF

clone size: -
D gene: -
J gene: TRBJ2-2
V gene: TRBV4-1
CDR3 DNA: TGCGCCAGCAGCTTAGTCCATCCGAACACCGGGGAGCTGTTTTTT
CDR3 protein: CASSLVHPNTGELFF

clone size: -
D gene: TRBD1
J gene: TRBJ1-2
V gene: TRBV2
CDR3 DNA: TGTGCCAGCATATCCCCGGACAGGGTGGGCTATGGCTACACCTTC
CDR3 protein: CASISPDRVGYGYTF

clone size: -
D gene: TRBD1
J gene: TRBJ2-5
V gene: TRBV30
CDR3 DNA: TGTGCCTGGAGCCAAACGGGACAGGGAGAGACCCAGTACTTC
CDR3 protein: CAWSQTGQGETQYF

clone size: -
D gene: -
J gene: TRBJ1-1
V gene: TRBV11-2
CDR3 DNA: TGTGCCAGCAGCTTACCAGGGGTTCCTGAAGCTTTCTTT
CDR3 protein: CASSLPGVPEAFF

clone size: once
D gene: TRBD1
J gene: TRBJ1-2
V gene: TRBV28
CDR3 DNA: TGTGCCAGCAGTTTGACAGGGGGGGTCTATGGCTACACCTTC
CDR3 protein: CASSLTGGVYGYTF

clone size: -
D gene: -
J gene: TRBJ2-7
V gene: TRBV21-1
CDR3 DNA: TGTGCCAGCAGCCGATTAGCCTACGAGCAGTACTTC
CDR3 protein: CASSRLAYEQYF

clone size: -
D gene: TRBD1
J gene: TRBJ2-1
V gene: TRBV7-8
CDR3 DNA: TGTGCCAGCAGCCTGACAGGGGGGAGCAATGAGCAGTTCTTC
CDR3 protein: CASSLTGGSNEQFF

clone size: -
D gene: TRBD2
J gene: TRBJ2-5
V gene: TRBV5-1
CDR3 DNA: TGCGCCAGCAGCCAAACCGGGACTAGCGGCCAAGAGACCCAGTACTTC
CDR3 protein: CASSQTGTSGQETQYF